This entry lists 2 T cell receptor beta chains sequenced from one sample in a study of a mutant IDH1 vaccine in newly diagnosed glioma. Documented time point: baseline, week 1 (first vaccination visit). Stated treatment: pre-vaccination baseline after standard-of-care therapy. Method: immunoSEQ multiplex PCR; TCRdb's copy keeps in-frame clones and lacks some. The top ten clones hold 6% to 8% of a sample with some 87,000 clones, around four fifths of them seen once. Sequencing was performed on PBMCs, taken from a glioma patient treated with radiotherapy, temozolomide or both. The receptors come from a man aged 40-55 years with glioma.

The chain uses TRBV4-1 and TRBJ2-7; unclear D gene. Germline lookup yields CDR1 MGHRA and CDR2 YSYEKL. The CDR3 has 13 amino acids. The germline V and J ends were trimmed by 4 bases and 0 bases, with 7 bases remaining between them. CDR3 DNA sequence: TGCGCCAGCAGCCGTACCTTCTCCTACGAGCAGTACTTC. Amino acids: CASSRTFSYEQYF.

CDR3 nucleotide sequence: TGTGCCACCCCGTCAGGGGCTGAGCAGTACTTC. Translation: CATPSGAEQYF. This sequence joins TRBV27 and TRBJ2-7; D might be TRBD1 (6 bases). Deletions cut 10 bases from V and 7 bases from J, with 14 bases between. Germline lookup yields CDR1 MNHEY and CDR2 SMNVEV (reference sequence). This CDR3 contains 11 residues.